What follows are 4 T cell receptor beta chains derived from one specimen sequenced in a study of regulatory T cells in long-lasting Graves disease. iRepertoire HTBI primers and Arm-PCR of CDR3 regions built TCR beta libraries. TCRdb analysed the multiplex PCR reads with MiXCR anew, one entry per CDR3 protein. The sample holds 300,000 to 500,000 distinct CDR3 sequences, less than 25% seen once. As for time point: persistent/refractory GD, antithyroid drugs over 5 years with positive TRAb. PBMC RNA served as the TCR library source. The sample here was peripheral blood mononuclear cells (PBMCs), taken when the disease was refractory, from a patient treated with antithyroid drugs. The source is a female donor with Graves disease.

This clonotype was recorded at least ten times. J is TRBJ2-5 and V is TRBV11-2; TRBD2 agrees at 11 bases. The CDR3 has 16 amino acids. Trimming cost V 8 bases and J 7 bases; bases outside gene matches: 15. Germline assignment: CDR1 SGHAT and CDR2 FQNNGV. DNA for the CDR3: TGTGCCAGCGATGACACATTAGCGGGAGGGCCGCGGACCCAGTACTTC. Protein sequence: CASDDTLAGGPRTQYF.

The chain uses TRBV7-2 and TRBJ2-7; 8 positions agree with TRBD2. This CDR3 region has 15 residues. Germline values: CDR1 SGHTA, CDR2 FQGNSA. J gave up 3 bases and V 5 bases, and 9 bases lay outside the gene matches. CDR3 coding DNA: TGTGCCAGCAGCCTTGCCGGGGGGGGCTTCTACGAGCAGTACTTC. Amino acids: CASSLAGGGFYEQYF.

This clonotype has just a few counts. The J gene is TRBJ1-2, the V gene TRBV7-2, with a possible D match to TRBD1 (5 bases). The CDR3 contains 14 residues. The germline CDR1 and CDR2 sequences are SGHTA and FQGNSA. The V and J ends lost 1 base and 4 bases respectively, with 10 bases between them. The CDR3 DNA reads as TGTGCCAGCAGCTTAGAAGTGGGGGGCTATGGCTACACCTTC. Translated: CASSLEVGGYGYTF. The whole variable domain, filled in from reference TRBV7-2 and TRBJ1-2, reads GAGVSQSPSNKVTEKGKDVELRCDPISGHTALYWYRQSLGQGLEFLIYFQGNSAPDKSGLPSDRFSAERTGGSVSTLTIQRTQQEDSAVYLCASSLEVGGYGYTFGSGTRLTVV.

This clonotype was found many times. The chain links TRBV12-3 or TRBV12-4 to TRBJ1-1, with 11 bases lining up with TRBD1. The CDR3 consists of 17 residues. After removal of 3 bases from V and 1 base from J, the junction contained 7 bases not matched to a gene. The DNA of the CDR3 is TGTGCCAGCAGTTTTTTGGTTGGGACAGGGGGGAACACTGAAGCTTTCTTT. Amino acids: CASSFLVGTGGNTEAFF.